Presented here are 6 T cell receptor beta chains from one specimen sequenced in a study of shared clonotypes between healthy human individuals. TCRdb's table, derived via immunoSEQ multiplex PCR, lists solely in-frame clones and lacks some. The table has 1.6 million or so clones, around 97% seen once. Sequenced sample: naive CD4+ T cells sorted from blood. The sample's subset: CD45RA+ positively selected. The receptors stem from a man younger than 40 in good health.

The rearrangement joins TRBV28 to TRBJ2-7; D is undetermined. Germline loops: CDR1 MDHEN, CDR2 SYDVKM. The V gene lost 10 bases and the J gene lost 0 bases, with 10 bases spanning the gap. This CDR3 has 12 amino acids. The CDR3, as DNA: TGTGCCATCGGACCCAGCTCCTACGAGCAGTACTTC. Translation gives CAIGPSSYEQYF.

This clone has only one observation. The V and J genes are TRBV11-2 and TRBJ2-7; maybe TRBD2 (6 bases). Trimming left V 3 bases short and J 0 bases short, with 15 bases between. Germline values: CDR1 SGHAT, CDR2 FQNNGV. The CDR3 loop spans 16 amino acids. For the CDR3, the DNA is TGTGCCAGCAGCTTTCTGGGGGGAACGAGCTCCTACGAGCAGTACTTC. This codes for CASSFLGGTSSYEQYF.

The chain is built from TRBV28 and TRBJ2-7; 7 bases agree with TRBD2. V shed 6 bases, J shed 4 bases, and the junction held 9 bases outside the gene matches. Germline V gene lookup returns CDR1 MDHEN and CDR2 SYDVKM. The CDR3 has 14 residues. The CDR3: CASRVTSTLYEQYF. The CDR3 DNA reads as TGTGCCAGCAGAGTGACTAGCACACTATACGAGCAGTACTTC.

The chain links TRBV7-9 to TRBJ2-7, with D perhaps TRBD2 (6 bases). The germline CDR1 and CDR2 sequences are SEHNR and FQNEAQ (reference sequence). The CDR3 contains 15 residues. V was pared by 5 bases and J by 7 bases, with 21 bases between. CDR3 loop: CASSPARDSGGEQYF. As DNA, the CDR3 is TGTGCCAGCAGCCCCGCCAGGGACTCTGGGGGGGAGCAGTACTTC.

The chain is built from TRBV5-1 and TRBJ2-7, with TRBD1 matching 11 bases. The junction had 7 bases not matched to a gene; V was cut back by 1 base and J by 1 base. The CDR3 consists of 17 residues. In germline, CDR1 is SGHRS, CDR2 YFSETQ. The CDR3 loop is CASSLPLGQGVSYEQYF. CDR3 DNA: TGCGCCAGCAGCTTGCCTTTGGGACAGGGGGTTTCCTACGAGCAGTACTTC. Drawing the rest from reference TRBV5-1 and TRBJ2-7, the complete variable domain is KAGVTQTPRYLIKTRGQQVTLSCSPISGHRSVSWYQQTPGQGLQFLFEYFSETQRNKGNFPGRFSGRQFSNSRSEMNVSTLELGDSALYLCASSLPLGQGVSYEQYFGPGTRLTVT.

This chain uses TRBV7-9 with TRBJ1-1; 12 bases are shared with TRBD1. The ends lost 3 bases at V and 1 base at J; junction bases unmatched: 12. This CDR3 contains 19 residues. Germline CDR1 and CDR2: SEHNR and FQNEAQ (reference sequence). CDR3 residues: CASSFSPVGTGGRNTEAFF. The CDR3 nucleotides are TGTGCCAGCAGCTTCTCCCCGGTCGGGACAGGGGGCAGGAACACTGAAGCTTTCTTT.